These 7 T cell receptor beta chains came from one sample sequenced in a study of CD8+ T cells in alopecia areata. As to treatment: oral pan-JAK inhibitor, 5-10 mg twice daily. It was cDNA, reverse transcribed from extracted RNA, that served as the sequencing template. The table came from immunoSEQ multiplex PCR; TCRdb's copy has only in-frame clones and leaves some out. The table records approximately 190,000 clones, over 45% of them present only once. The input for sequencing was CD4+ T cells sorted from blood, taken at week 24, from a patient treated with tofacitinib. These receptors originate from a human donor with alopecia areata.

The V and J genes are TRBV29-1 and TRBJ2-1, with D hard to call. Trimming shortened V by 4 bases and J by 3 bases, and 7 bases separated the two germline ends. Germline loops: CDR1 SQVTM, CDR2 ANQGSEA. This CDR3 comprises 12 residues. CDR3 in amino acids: CSVAGDYNEQFF. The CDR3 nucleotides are TGCAGCGTTGCTGGGGACTACAATGAGCAGTTCTTC.

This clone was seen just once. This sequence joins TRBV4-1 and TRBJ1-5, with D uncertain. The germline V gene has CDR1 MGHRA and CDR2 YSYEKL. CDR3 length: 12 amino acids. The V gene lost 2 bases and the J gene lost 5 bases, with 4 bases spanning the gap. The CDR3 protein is CASSQPYQPQHF. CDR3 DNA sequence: TGCGCCAGCAGCCAACCTTATCAGCCCCAGCATTTT.

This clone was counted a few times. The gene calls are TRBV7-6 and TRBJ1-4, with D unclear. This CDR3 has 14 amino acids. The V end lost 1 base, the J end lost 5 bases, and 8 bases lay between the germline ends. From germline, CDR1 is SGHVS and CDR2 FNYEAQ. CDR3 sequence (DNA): TGTGCCAGCAGCTTAGATCTGGAGAATGAAAAACTGTTTTTT. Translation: CASSLDLENEKLFF.

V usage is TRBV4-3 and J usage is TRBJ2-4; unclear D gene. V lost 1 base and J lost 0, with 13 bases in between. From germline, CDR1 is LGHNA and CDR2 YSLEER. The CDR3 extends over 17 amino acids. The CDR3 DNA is TGCGCCAGCAGCCAAGGGCTAGGTGGGGTAGCCAAAAACATTCAGTACTTC. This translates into CASSQGLGGVAKNIQYF.

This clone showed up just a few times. The CDR3, as DNA: TGTGCCATCAGTGAGAGAGGGCAGCACCAAGAGACCCAGTACTTC. Residues: CAISERGQHQETQYF. The chain has TRBV10-3 and TRBJ2-5; D is perhaps TRBD2 (5 bases). CDR3 size: 15 residues. Germline V gene sequence: CDR1 ENHRY, CDR2 SYGVKD. Deletions cut 2 bases from V and 0 bases from J, with 10 bases between.

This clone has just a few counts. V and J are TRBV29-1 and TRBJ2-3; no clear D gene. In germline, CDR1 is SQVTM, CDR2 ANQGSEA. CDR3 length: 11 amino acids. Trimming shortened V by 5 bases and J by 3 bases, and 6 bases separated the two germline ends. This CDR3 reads CSVSQTDTQYF. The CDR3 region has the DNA TGCAGCGTTTCCCAGACAGATACGCAGTATTTT.

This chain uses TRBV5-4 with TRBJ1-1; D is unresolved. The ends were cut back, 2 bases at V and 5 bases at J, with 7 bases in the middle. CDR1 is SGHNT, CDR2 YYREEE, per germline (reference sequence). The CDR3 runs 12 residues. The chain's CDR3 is CASSFRGTEAFF. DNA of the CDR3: TGTGCCAGCAGCTTTCGGGGTACTGAAGCTTTCTTT.